This TCR beta chain was profiled in a study of control samples from healthy donors and cancer patients. CDR1 is SGHNT and CDR2 is YYREEE in the germline V gene (reference sequence). Trimming removed 1 base from V and 3 bases from J, with 13 bases in between. This CDR3 is built from 15 residues. This clone has a handful of counts. Profiled with immunoSEQ multiplex PCR; TCRdb holds only in-frame clones, not every one. The sample has 25,000 to 30,000 clones; approximately 85% are singletons. Material: PBMCs. This clonotype originated in a woman aged 60 to 75 with head and neck cancer. The chain has TRBV5-4 and TRBJ1-2; tentatively, D is TRBD1 (6 bases). The CDR3 region has the DNA TGTGCCAGCAGCTTGAGGGCCGAGGGGGACTATGGCTACACCTTC. Its protein is CASSLRAEGDYGYTF.